This T cell receptor beta chain stems from a study of blood T cell repertoires in COVID-19 (TCRdb year 2020). Concerning the study at large: Samples covering the acute and convalescent phases of COVID-19 were provided by collaborators in the United States, Italy and Spain. The prospective study material was composed of cDNA or gDNA derived from T cells, B-cell-depleted T cells, or PBMCs. Subjects who had been exposed to COVID-19, were actively infected with it, or had recovered from it provided the deeply sampled blood TCRbeta repertoires that made up the dataset. A freely available public database, intended as a resource for researchers studying the immune response to SARS-CoV-2, is where the repertoires were released. The samples were drawn from two sources: the first 160 participants of the ongoing ImmuneRACE study, and 1,000 to 1,500 subjects contributed by 6 global collaborators. A de-identified subject ID, COVID-19 status, age in years and sex were almost always included in the sample metadata. Where available, HLA class I and class II types were taken from metadata supplied by the sample provider and were not determined by assay-based typing.

Participants in the prospective study were enrolled through a virtual design, were aged roughly 18 to 100 years, and lived in fewer than 30 United States geographic areas. In the prospective study, participants were assigned to cohorts based on the clinical history participants reported in a screening survey and a study questionnaire. In the prospective study, whole blood, serum and a nasopharyngeal or oropharyngeal swab were collected from each participant by mobile phlebotomists. Additional blood draws and questionnaires over an approximately two-month period could optionally be provided by prospective study participants. Blood samples from the prospective study were shipped frozen or at room temperature prior to DNA extraction. The CDR3 goes from the cysteine to the phenylalanine over 15 residues. Only the CDR3 DNA is retained, 45 bases long and in frame from the first base. V loses 6 bases of germline sequence and J loses 6 bases, and the interval between the two ends is 21 bases. The CDR1 and CDR2 encoded by the germline V gene are SGHAT and FQNNGV.

The immunoSEQ Assay, a bias-controlled multiplex PCR, was used to amplify TCRbeta CDR3 regions from genomic DNA. As for the original processing: The number of nucleated cells in each sample was estimated from the amplification of reference gene primers within the assay. To quantify the absolute abundance of each unique TCRbeta CDR3 rearrangement, sequence reads were collapsed and filtered. Productive Simpson clonality was computed per sample as the square root of Simpson's diversity index over productive rearrangements. TCRdb holds this immuneACCESS table with in-frame rearrangements only. Some clones are missing; in checked studies, unresolved V genes explain under half, and the rest has no known cause. Clonal size and the V and J genes are those of that table, whereas D and trimming came from the DNA. The sample profile shows fewer than 350,000 clones; 85% to 90% of them were found once. 4.1% of the sample is taken by the ten largest.

The sample holds one count of this clone. The antigen it recognizes is unknown. Per-nucleotide qualities are absent, and no much larger clonotype sits a single base away. General conclusions and limits of the study: The amount of clinical and demographic metadata varied by source and participant and was provided uncurated.

The origin of this receptor is a woman aged 25 to 39 with acute COVID-19. The V and J genes are TRBV11-2 and TRBJ2-7, and TRBD1 may be the D gene, going by 6 matching bases. Sequencing was performed on PBMCs or T cells enriched from blood (not recorded which). The DNA reads as follows: TGTGCCAGCAGTCATATTACAGGGTTGGTTGGCGAGCAGTACTTC. It encodes CASSHITGLVGEQYF.